Listed below are T cell receptor beta chains from one sample, sequenced in a study of blood T cell repertoires in COVID-19. Data came from immunoSEQ multiplex PCR; TCRdb stores just in-frame clones and leaves some out. This table holds over 200,000 clones, 70% to 90% found once. The sequencing sample was made of peripheral blood. The receptors come from a woman aged 50 to 60 with active or convalescent COVID-19. The CDR3 runs from the conserved cysteine through the conserved F or W. The order of the fields is CDR3 length, J gene, clone size, D gene, V gene, CDR3 DNA, CDR3 protein. The D gene is left open where the match is weak. Rows may omit the clone size; those that give it use once, few, many or a size class.

11,TRBJ2-7,NA,NA,TRBV7-6,TGTGCCAGCAGCTCCCCTCCCGAGCAGTACTTC,CASSSPPEQYF
12,TRBJ2-5,NA,TRBD1,TRBV19,TGTGCCACCCGACAGGGGGGAGAGACCCAGTACTTC,CATRQGGETQYF
15,TRBJ2-1,NA,NA,TRBV6-1,TGTGCCAGCAGTGACGCGCGTAGCTCCTACAATGAGCAGTTCTTC,CASSDARSSYNEQFF
17,TRBJ2-3,NA,TRBD2,TRBV19,TGTGCCAGTAGTCCCATCCTGACTAGCGGCTTCACAGATACGCAGTATTTT,CASSPILTSGFTDTQYF
15,TRBJ2-1,NA,NA,TRBV28,TGTGCCAGCAGTACCCCTAGTTCCATCTACAATGAGCAGTTCTTC,CASSTPSSIYNEQFF
13,TRBJ1-2,NA,NA,TRBV18,TGTGCCAGCTCACGGGTTGAGGCAGCTGGCTACACCTTC,CASSRVEAAGYTF
14,TRBJ1-2,NA,NA,TRBV6-5,TGTGCCAGCAGTTACGGCAGGTCGGGGTTTGGCTACACCTTC,CASSYGRSGFGYTF
15,TRBJ1-1,NA,NA,TRBV4-1,TGCGCCAGCAGCCTTACGGGGGTGAAGAACACTGAAGCTTTCTTT,CASSLTGVKNTEAFF
14,TRBJ1-4,NA,TRBD1,TRBV5-6,TGTGCCAGCAGATACGGGACAGGCGGGGAAAAACTGTTTTTT,CASRYGTGGEKLFF
14,TRBJ1-1,NA,NA,TRBV6-5,TGTGCCAGCACCCGACAGGCCGAGGCCACTGAAGCTTTCTTT,CASTRQAEATEAFF
13,TRBJ1-2,once,NA,TRBV6-5,TGTGCCAGCAGTTACCGCCAGGGGTATGGCTACACCTTC,CASSYRQGYGYTF
13,TRBJ1-5,NA,NA,TRBV18,TGTGCCAGCTCACCGGACACAAATCAGCCCCAGCATTTT,CASSPDTNQPQHF
13,TRBJ1-1,NA,NA,TRBV19,TGTGCCAGTAGATTGTTCCAGAACACTGAAGCTTTCTTT,CASRLFQNTEAFF
18,TRBJ2-3,once,NA,TRBV12-2,TGTGCAAGTCGCTTATCTTCCGGGACTGGAGGCTACCCAGATACGCAGTATTTT,CASRLSSGTGGYPDTQYF
12,TRBJ2-5,once,NA,TRBV24-1,TGTGCCACCAGTGGTACACAAGAGACCCAGTACTTC,CATSGTQETQYF
13,TRBJ1-6,once,NA,TRBV28,TGTGCCAGCAAGCTAGATTATAATTCACCCCTCCACTTT,CASKLDYNSPLHF
14,TRBJ2-7,NA,TRBD2,TRBV29-1,TGCAGCGCCCGGGGGACTAGCGGGAGGGGCGAGCAGTACTTC,CSARGTSGRGEQYF
14,TRBJ2-3,NA,NA,TRBV15,TGTGCCACCAGCAGAGATCGTGCGACAGATACGCAGTATTTT,CATSRDRATDTQYF
16,TRBJ1-5,NA,TRBD1,TRBV4-1,TGCGCCAGCAGCCAACGCCCCGGGACCCAGGGGGACCCCCAGCATTTT,CASSQRPGTQGDPQHF
15,TRBJ2-1,NA,TRBD2,TRBV19,TGTGCCAGCACTAATAGAGCGGGGTCCTACAATGAGCAGTTCTTC,CASTNRAGSYNEQFF
15,TRBJ1-1,few,TRBD1,TRBV6-1,TGTGCCAGCAGTGAAACGGACAGGGAGAACACTGAAGCTTTCTTT,CASSETDRENTEAFF
15,TRBJ2-7,NA,TRBD1,TRBV29-1,TGCAGCGGTTCCCGGGACAGGGTATCGAGAAGCGAGCAGTACTTC,CSGSRDRVSRSEQYF
15,TRBJ2-3,NA,NA,TRBV7-6,TGTGCCAGCAGCCCTTGGACGGGAGGCACAGATACGCAGTATTTT,CASSPWTGGTDTQYF
15,TRBJ2-3,few,TRBD2,TRBV20-1,TGCAGTGCTAGTACGCGGGGGGTGGGCCCAGATACGCAGTATTTT,CSASTRGVGPDTQYF
13,TRBJ1-1,few,NA,TRBV5-5,TGTGCCAGCCTACAGGAGTCGAACACTGAAGCTTTCTTT,CASLQESNTEAFF
16,TRBJ1-1,once,NA,TRBV9,TGTGCCAGCAGCGCCACCGGGGGGTGGATGAACACTGAAGCTTTCTTT,CASSATGGWMNTEAFF
14,TRBJ2-7,NA,TRBD1,TRBV6-5,TGTGCCAGCAGACCGGGACAGGGCCTTTGGGAGCAGTACTTC,CASRPGQGLWEQYF
15,TRBJ1-4,NA,NA,TRBV21-1,TGTGCCAGCCCCTCAAGAGACAGGGGGGGAGAAAAACTGTTTTTT,CASPSRDRGGEKLFF
17,TRBJ2-1,once,TRBD2,TRBV7-9,TGTGCCAGCAGCTGGAGGGCTAGCGGGAGGGCCGGAAATGAGCAGTTCTTC,CASSWRASGRAGNEQFF
13,TRBJ2-3,NA,NA,TRBV6-1,TGTGCCACCGGACAGCTGATAGGAGATACGCAGTATTTT,CATGQLIGDTQYF
14,TRBJ1-1,NA,NA,TRBV6-5,TGTGCCAGCAGACAACCAGGGGTGAGGACTGAAGCTTTCTTT,CASRQPGVRTEAFF
11,TRBJ2-1,NA,NA,TRBV7-6,TGTGCCAGCAGCCCGGGCGTTGAGGGGTTCTTC,CASSPGVEGFF
14,TRBJ2-2,once,NA,TRBV27,TGTGCCAGCAGAATTGAGACGAACACCGGGGAGCTGTTTTTT,CASRIETNTGELFF
14,TRBJ2-5,NA,NA,TRBV28,TGTGCCAGCAGTTTCGGTGAGGCCTTTGAGACCCAGTACTTC,CASSFGEAFETQYF
15,TRBJ1-6,NA,NA,TRBV7-2,TGTGCCAGCAGCTTAAGGAGCTCCTATAATTCACCCCTCCACTTT,CASSLRSSYNSPLHF
13,TRBJ2-2,NA,NA,TRBV28,TGTGCCAGTTCGGTCCCGAACACCGGGGAGCTGTTTTTT,CASSVPNTGELFF
14,TRBJ1-3,NA,NA,TRBV19,TGTGCCAGCAAAGACAGGCCGGGAGGAAACACCATATATTTT,CASKDRPGGNTIYF
15,TRBJ2-1,once,NA,TRBV5-4,TGTGCCAGCAGCCCCCTAGGAGGGCCCTACAATGAGCAGTTCTTC,CASSPLGGPYNEQFF
17,TRBJ1-2,once,TRBD1,TRBV4-2,TGTGCCAGCAGCCAAGGTGGACAGGGATTGGGAAAGTATGGCTACACCTTC,CASSQGGQGLGKYGYTF
12,TRBJ2-1,NA,TRBD2,TRBV29-1,TGCAGCGTCATTAGCGGGGCAGGTGAGCAGTTCTTC,CSVISGAGEQFF
15,TRBJ2-6,NA,NA,TRBV28,TGTGCCAGCAGTCCCACAGTCTCTGGGGCCAACGTCCTGACTTTC,CASSPTVSGANVLTF
13,TRBJ1-2,NA,NA,TRBV2,TGTGCCAGCAGTGTTGGGGAGAACTATGGCTACACCTTC,CASSVGENYGYTF
16,TRBJ1-3,NA,NA,TRBV7-2,TGTGCCAGCAGCCTGAATAGGGGGACGCCTGGAAACACCATATATTTT,CASSLNRGTPGNTIYF
15,TRBJ1-1,NA,NA,TRBV6-6,TGTGCCAGCAATCTCGAGACAGCGCCCTACACTGAAGCTTTCTTT,CASNLETAPYTEAFF
17,TRBJ2-1,NA,TRBD2,TRBV11-2,TGTGCCAGCAGCCCCCGCCTAGCGGGAGGGCCCCGCAATGAGCAGTTCTTC,CASSPRLAGGPRNEQFF
15,TRBJ2-7,NA,NA,TRBV5-1,TGCGCCAGCAGCTTGGCCGTCGGGACTCACTACGAGCAGTACTTC,CASSLAVGTHYEQYF
13,TRBJ1-6,NA,NA,TRBV10-3,TGTGCCATCACCCCAGGGCGAAATTCACCCCTCCACTTT,CAITPGRNSPLHF
16,TRBJ1-5,NA,NA,TRBV25-1,TGTGCCAGCAGTGAAAGGACGGGACTTAGCAATCAGCCCCAGCATTTT,CASSERTGLSNQPQHF
14,TRBJ2-1,few,NA,TRBV9,TGTGCCAGCAGCGTAGGTCTAATCCCCAATGAGCAGTTCTTC,CASSVGLIPNEQFF
14,TRBJ1-6,NA,NA,TRBV6-5,TGTGCCAGCAGTTACGGACAGAATAATTCACCCCTCCACTTT,CASSYGQNNSPLHF